The clone carrying this TCR beta chain was detected a few times. No antigen is known for it. This specimen comes from a study of T-cell memory formation after mild COVID-19. About the research overall: The study found TCR clusters largely donor specific.

TCRdb reprocessed the 5' RACE reads via MiXCR and lists one record per CDR3 protein. The data show around 190,000 distinct CDR3 sequences, with under 20% seen just once and 3% to 4.5% held by the top ten. CDR3 length equals 12 residues. Per the germline V gene, CDR1 is SGHTA and CDR2 is FQGTGA. V shed 8 bases and J shed 7 bases, with 12 bases lying between them. Study findings and constraints: Some SARS-CoV-2-responding clones were already detected in memory before infection. Most CD4+ clones that shrank were in CM and EM, while CD8+ ones turned up in EMRA. Day 15 to 85 contractors were CD4/CD8 balanced; later expanders leaned CD4+.

The rearrangement links TRBV7-3 to TRBJ2-1; no reliable D call. This TCR was sampled from a man aged 18-30 years who had mild COVID-19 (a few samples of this study predate the infection). Cell type and time point are not known. Sequences were obtained from PBMCs or a T cell subset sorted from them (not recorded which). The CDR3 bases are TGTGCCAGCTGGGCGAGTCGGAATGAGCAGTTCTTC. This sequence encodes CASWASRNEQFF.